The rows below give T cell receptor beta chains drawn from one sample of a study of shared clonotypes between healthy human individuals. Assay: immunoSEQ multiplex PCR; the TCRdb copy retains only in-frame clones and omits some. The profile shows more than 1.2 million clones, 98% to 99% of them singletons. Sample: naive CD4+ T cells sorted from blood. All receptors come from a man aged 25-45 years in good health. The conserved cysteine and the conserved F or W are not part of the CDR3 here. The order of the fields is J gene, V gene, CDR3 protein.

j_gene: TRBJ1-2; v_gene: TRBV6-5; CDR3aa: ASSDPFGARGYT
j_gene: TRBJ2-3; v_gene: TRBV10-3; CDR3aa: AISVESERTSGTDTQY
j_gene: TRBJ1-5; v_gene: TRBV15; CDR3aa: ATSRDVIQPQH
j_gene: TRBJ1-2; v_gene: TRBV7-9; CDR3aa: ASSTWTGGFPRFGYT
j_gene: TRBJ2-7; v_gene: TRBV7-9; CDR3aa: ASSLGAIAGDAYEQY
j_gene: TRBJ1-2; v_gene: TRBV7-2; CDR3aa: ASSSDSLGGYT
j_gene: TRBJ2-1; v_gene: TRBV7-9; CDR3aa: ASSQGLAGVNEQF
j_gene: TRBJ2-7; v_gene: TRBV5-6; CDR3aa: ASTLGGYEQY
j_gene: TRBJ2-2; v_gene: TRBV18; CDR3aa: ASSPPQGRGGSGELF
j_gene: TRBJ2-3; v_gene: TRBV10-3; CDR3aa: AISELEATDTQY
j_gene: TRBJ1-2; v_gene: TRBV11-2; CDR3aa: ASSLDPTWNYGYT
j_gene: TRBJ1-5; v_gene: TRBV28; CDR3aa: ASSKRWGSRESNQPQH
j_gene: TRBJ2-6; v_gene: TRBV6-1; CDR3aa: ASSASVWGANVLT
j_gene: TRBJ2-1; v_gene: TRBV18; CDR3aa: ASSPFTGQEYNEQF
j_gene: TRBJ1-1; v_gene: TRBV28; CDR3aa: ASSFEGAPEAF
j_gene: TRBJ2-5; v_gene: TRBV7-9; CDR3aa: ASSSSGRVLETQY
j_gene: TRBJ2-7; v_gene: TRBV2; CDR3aa: ASRKSGDRGSYEQY
j_gene: TRBJ1-4; v_gene: TRBV30; CDR3aa: AWSSGTGGNEKLF
j_gene: TRBJ2-7; v_gene: TRBV7-2; CDR3aa: ASSLGLRSQSYEQY
j_gene: TRBJ2-7; v_gene: TRBV5-1; CDR3aa: ASSLDPSGVSYEQY
j_gene: TRBJ2-3; v_gene: TRBV19; CDR3aa: ASSIRRGISTDTQY
j_gene: TRBJ2-1; v_gene: TRBV7-3; CDR3aa: ASSLTPAGVSF
j_gene: TRBJ1-2; v_gene: TRBV28; CDR3aa: ASSLRRDREKAGYT
j_gene: TRBJ2-1; v_gene: TRBV18; CDR3aa: ASSPGVGLSYNEQF
j_gene: TRBJ2-7; v_gene: TRBV5-1; CDR3aa: ASSLAVGLAGDYEQY
j_gene: TRBJ1-4; v_gene: TRBV4-3; CDR3aa: ASSQDLLLPAKLF
j_gene: TRBJ2-2; v_gene: TRBV27; CDR3aa: ASRIHGTEVTGELF
j_gene: TRBJ2-2; v_gene: TRBV9; CDR3aa: ASSSQGLTNTGELF
j_gene: TRBJ1-2; v_gene: TRBV10-3; CDR3aa: AISDLGGANYGYT
j_gene: TRBJ2-7; v_gene: TRBV5-1; CDR3aa: ASSFSPRRLAVGMYEQY
j_gene: TRBJ1-1; v_gene: TRBV19; CDR3aa: ASRNRAIPNTEAF
j_gene: TRBJ2-1; v_gene: TRBV2; CDR3aa: ASRGSGFAYNEQF
j_gene: TRBJ2-1; v_gene: TRBV29-1; CDR3aa: SVEGPSSGAYNEQF
j_gene: TRBJ2-1; v_gene: TRBV19; CDR3aa: ASSILAGQGNEQF
j_gene: TRBJ2-5; v_gene: TRBV11-2; CDR3aa: ASSLGGGAETQY
j_gene: TRBJ2-1; v_gene: TRBV29-1; CDR3aa: SVRDRGSYNEQF
j_gene: TRBJ1-3; v_gene: TRBV1; CDR3aa: TSSQDHGQRADSGNTIY
j_gene: TRBJ2-7; v_gene: TRBV19; CDR3aa: ASSAVRAGSEQY
j_gene: TRBJ2-7; v_gene: TRBV11-2; CDR3aa: ASVQDPRHEQY
j_gene: TRBJ1-3; v_gene: TRBV14; CDR3aa: ASSQQEWAARAGNTIY
j_gene: TRBJ1-1; v_gene: TRBV6-5; CDR3aa: ASSMTKNTEAF
j_gene: TRBJ1-1; v_gene: TRBV27; CDR3aa: ASSSGTALNTEAF
j_gene: TRBJ2-7; v_gene: TRBV7-6; CDR3aa: ASSLAEHSYEQY
j_gene: TRBJ1-1; v_gene: TRBV5-1; CDR3aa: ASSLVALNTEAF
j_gene: TRBJ2-3; v_gene: TRBV18; CDR3aa: ASSPRPGQGGTDTQY
j_gene: TRBJ2-7; v_gene: TRBV29-1; CDR3aa: SVGNRSSYEQY
j_gene: TRBJ2-5; v_gene: TRBV9; CDR3aa: ASSATGLAGEGWQETQY
j_gene: TRBJ2-7; v_gene: TRBV28; CDR3aa: ASSLVARVADEQY
j_gene: TRBJ1-5; v_gene: TRBV2; CDR3aa: ASSAQGVQPQH
j_gene: TRBJ2-7; v_gene: TRBV5-1; CDR3aa: ASSWGLAGDLVYEQY
j_gene: TRBJ2-1; v_gene: TRBV7-8; CDR3aa: ASRGGGSGNYNEQF
j_gene: TRBJ2-5; v_gene: TRBV30; CDR3aa: AWTAALTQY
j_gene: TRBJ2-3; v_gene: TRBV9; CDR3aa: ASSAQLAGALDTQY
j_gene: TRBJ2-5; v_gene: TRBV5-1; CDR3aa: ASSPGLAGGGQETQY
j_gene: TRBJ1-1; v_gene: TRBV6-1; CDR3aa: ASSEERNTEAF
j_gene: TRBJ2-7; v_gene: TRBV2; CDR3aa: ASSAQVGYEQY
j_gene: TRBJ2-4; v_gene: TRBV19; CDR3aa: ASSMGAGFLAKNIQY
j_gene: TRBJ2-1; v_gene: TRBV5-1; CDR3aa: ASSLSDRAFSYNEQF
j_gene: TRBJ2-1; v_gene: TRBV14; CDR3aa: ASSQDTLNNEQF
j_gene: TRBJ2-5; v_gene: TRBV18; CDR3aa: ASSPQQETQY